One sample yielded the 24 T cell receptor beta chains listed below, sequenced in a study of T cell responses to AZD1222 COVID-19 vaccine (TCRdb year 2021). The time point label here, explained by the study, means: baseline before first vaccination. The library was obtained by the immunoSEQ multiplex PCR assay. Drawn from immuneACCESS, this table holds only the in-frame rearrangements with V and J called that TCRdb kept. Clones are partly lost; checked studies trace under half to an unresolved V gene and leave the rest unexplained. The sample contains roughly 99,000 clones, 70% to 90% of them found a single time. The ten largest clones add up to 5.5% to 8.5% of the sample. The material was peripheral blood, obtained on day 0 of AZD1222 vaccination. These receptors all come from an adult in good health.

J is TRBJ2-2 and V is TRBV7-6; possibly TRBD1 for D (5 bases). The CDR3 contains 17 residues. Germline CDR1 and CDR2: SGHVS and FNYEAQ. V dropped 2 bases and J dropped 1 base, with 14 bases sitting between them. The CDR3 protein is CASSLILTAQNTGELFF. The CDR3 DNA follows: TGTGCCAGCAGCTTAATCTTGACAGCACAGAACACCGGGGAGCTGTTTTTT.

The J gene is TRBJ1-3, the V gene TRBV7-6; D call uncertain. CDR3 length: 16 residues. Germline CDR1 is SGHVS and CDR2 is FNYEAQ. Trimming removed 5 bases at V and 0 bases at J, with 14 bases between. The CDR3 sequence is CASSNGIPDSGNTIYF. The CDR3 nucleotides are TGTGCCAGCAGCAACGGGATACCTGACTCTGGAAACACCATATATTTT.

V gene TRBV9 combines with J gene TRBJ2-1; no definite D call. V lost 5 bases to trimming and J lost 8 bases, with 11 bases between them. The V gene's germline CDR1 is SGDLS and CDR2 YYNGEE. The CDR3 contains 12 residues. CDR3 bases: TGTGCCAGCAGTCGTATGAGTTATGAGCAGTTCTTC. It encodes CASSRMSYEQFF.

The V call is TRBV4-3, the J call TRBJ1-1; D remains unclear. The CDR3 is 14 residues long. V was shortened by 0 bases and J by 0 bases, with 5 bases between the two germline ends. CDR1 and CDR2 from the germline V gene are LGHNA and YSLEER. CDR3 region: CASSQDQVNTEAFF. The CDR3, as DNA: TGCGCCAGCAGCCAAGATCAAGTGAACACTGAAGCTTTCTTT.

This chain links TRBV24-1 with TRBJ1-1; 8 positions agree with TRBD1. CDR3 length: 15 amino acids. J gave up 4 bases and V 4 bases, and 7 bases lay outside the gene matches. CDR1 is KGHDR, CDR2 SFDVKD, per germline. The DNA for the CDR3 is TGTGCCACCAGTGAAGCTACAGGGGGAAGCACTGAAGCTTTCTTT. This sequence encodes CATSEATGGSTEAFF.

The chain links TRBV7-2 to TRBJ1-1; 9 nucleotides align to TRBD1. V gave up 3 bases and J gave up 1 base; unmatched junction bases: 12. The CDR3 loop spans 18 amino acids. Per the germline V gene, CDR1 is SGHTA and CDR2 is FQGNSA. CDR3 sequence (DNA): TGTGCCAGCAGCTTCGCCGCTATAAGACAGGGGGGGAACACTGAAGCTTTCTTT. It codes for CASSFAAIRQGGNTEAFF.

As for this clone: At the DNA level, this CDR3 is encoded by other sequences in the same sample as well. The V and J genes are TRBV5-1 and TRBJ2-1; D unresolved. Trimming stripped 0 bases from V and 7 bases from J, with 8 bases between. Germline V gene lookup returns CDR1 SGHRS and CDR2 YFSETQ. This CDR3 contains 13 residues. The DNA of the CDR3 is TGCGCCAGCAGCTTGGGGCAGGTAAATGAGCAGTTCTTC. Translated, it gives CASSLGQVNEQFF.

This clone was counted once. The chain has TRBV12-3 or TRBV12-4 and TRBJ1-1, with D uncertain. V lost 3 bases and J lost 3, with 8 bases in between. This CDR3 is built from 13 residues. The CDR3 DNA reads as TGTGCCAGCAGTTTTTCCGGGGACACTGAAGCTTTCTTT. This gives the protein CASSFSGDTEAFF.

This clone was seen a few times. The rearrangement joins TRBV7-9 to TRBJ1-5; no reliable D call. This CDR3 has 12 residues. V lost 0 bases and J 4 bases, leaving 1 base between the germline ends. Germline assignment: CDR1 SEHNR and CDR2 FQNEAQ (reference sequence). The CDR3: CASSLANQPQHF. CDR3 in DNA: TGTGCCAGCAGCTTAGCGAATCAGCCCCAGCATTTT.

The chain uses TRBV6-6 and TRBJ1-3, with TRBD1 matching over 7 bases. This CDR3 contains 17 residues. The V gene's germline CDR1 is MNHNY and CDR2 SVGAGI (reference sequence). The junction had 14 bases not matched to a gene; V was cut back by 5 bases and J by 4 bases. This chain's CDR3 is CASSHRRGTAKGNTIYF. CDR3 DNA sequence: TGTGCCAGCAGTCACCGACGTGGGACAGCGAAAGGAAACACCATATATTTT.

V and J are TRBV27 and TRBJ1-2, with D tentatively TRBD1 (5 bases). The germline gives CDR1 MNHEY, CDR2 SMNVEV (reference sequence). The V end lost 5 bases, the J end lost 8 bases, and 24 bases lay between the germline ends. This CDR3 is built from 16 residues. CDR3 DNA: TGTGCCAGCAGTGAAAGACGGGCGGGGCGCGGACAAGGCTACACCTTC. Protein product: CASSERRAGRGQGYTF.

The CDR3 bases are TGTGCCAGCAGCTACACCGGGACTAGCGGTTACGAGCAGTACTTC. Protein sequence: CASSYTGTSGYEQYF. This sequence joins TRBV7-2 and TRBJ2-7; 11 bases map to TRBD2. The V and J ends lost 4 bases and 4 bases, in that order; junction bases with no gene match: 6. Per germline, CDR1 SGHTA and CDR2 FQGNSA. This CDR3 has 15 amino acids. Full variable domain (missing parts from reference TRBV7-2 and TRBJ2-7): GAGVSQSPSNKVTEKGKDVELRCDPISGHTALYWYRQSLGQGLEFLIYFQGNSAPDKSGLPSDRFSAERTGGSVSTLTIQRTQQEDSAVYLCASSYTGTSGYEQYFGPGTRLTVT.

The gene calls are TRBV7-2 and TRBJ1-6, with a weak D call TRBD1 (5 bases). CDR3 length: 18 amino acids. V lost 2 bases to trimming and J lost 5 bases, with 19 bases between them. Germline-derived CDR1 and CDR2 are SGHTA and FQGNSA. CDR3 coding DNA: TGTGCCAGCAGCTTACGAATAAGGGGCGCAAGGAATAATTCACCCCTCCACTTT. Its protein is CASSLRIRGARNNSPLHF.

This chain connects TRBV6-5 to TRBJ1-5, with no clear D. Per germline, CDR1 MNHEY and CDR2 SVGAGI. V lost 0 bases and J lost 2, with 5 bases in between. CDR3 length equals 14 residues. The CDR3 region has the DNA TGTGCCAGCAGTTACTCCCGGGGCAATCAGCCCCAGCATTTT. It yields the protein CASSYSRGNQPQHF.

A single count supports this clone. The chain carries TRBV24-1 and TRBJ1-2; D uncertain. V was pared by 7 bases and J by 5 bases, with 13 bases between. In germline, CDR1 is KGHDR, CDR2 SFDVKD. The length of the CDR3 is 13 residues. CDR3 protein: CATRGTNGYGYTF. Here the CDR3 DNA reads TGTGCCACCAGAGGTACGAATGGATATGGCTACACCTTC.

V and J are TRBV19 and TRBJ2-1; D perhaps matches TRBD1 (5 bases). Between the trimmed V and J ends, which lost 5 bases and 5 bases, there was a span of 19 bases. The CDR3 length is 16 residues. Germline CDR1 reads LNHDA; CDR2 reads SQIVND (reference sequence). The CDR3 loop is CASSVSTATMDNEQFF. In DNA, the CDR3 is TGTGCCAGTAGTGTATCGACAGCCACAATGGACAATGAGCAGTTCTTC.

CDR3 residues: CASSIRRDGYEQYF. The CDR3 DNA reads as TGTGCCAGTAGTATTAGACGGGACGGTTACGAGCAGTACTTC. The genes are TRBV19 and TRBJ2-7; D tentatively fits TRBD1 or TRBD2 (5 bases each). The V end was cut by 3 bases, the J end by 4 bases, with 13 bases between. The CDR3 totals 14 residues. Per germline, CDR1 LNHDA and CDR2 SQIVND (reference sequence).

The V gene is TRBV5-1, the J gene TRBJ1-4, with a possible D match to TRBD1 (5 bases). Germline loops: CDR1 SGHRS, CDR2 YFSETQ. The CDR3 loop spans 16 amino acids. V lost 3 bases and J 7 bases, leaving 19 bases between the germline ends. The CDR3 DNA sequence: TGCGCCAGCAGCTCCAGCGGTCAGGGTAGTACTGAAAAACTGTTTTTT. Protein sequence: CASSSSGQGSTEKLFF.

The V and J genes are TRBV11-3 and TRBJ1-1; possibly TRBD1 for D (6 bases). This CDR3 spans 15 amino acids. Germline CDR1 reads SGHNT; CDR2 reads YENEEA. Deletions cut 6 bases from V and 0 bases from J, with 14 bases between. CDR3 sequence (DNA): TGTGCCAGCAGACCCTCGGACAGAATGAACACTGAAGCTTTCTTT. It is translated as CASRPSDRMNTEAFF.

The chain employs TRBV7-8 and TRBJ2-7, with 12 bases lining up with TRBD2. The germline gives CDR1 SGHVS, CDR2 FQNEAQ. V gave up 1 base and J gave up 0 bases; unmatched junction bases: 4. The CDR3 has 17 residues. CDR3 nucleotide sequence: TGTGCCAGCAGCTTAGGGGGACTAGCGGGCCGCTCCTACGAGCAGTACTTC. It is translated as CASSLGGLAGRSYEQYF.

The V call is TRBV27, the J call TRBJ1-2; 7 positions agree with TRBD1. After removal of 5 bases from V and 4 bases from J, the junction contained 16 bases not matched to a gene. This CDR3 contains 17 residues. Germline lookup yields CDR1 MNHEY and CDR2 SMNVEV (reference sequence). The CDR3 is CASSGRDSLINPYGYTF. In DNA form, the CDR3 reads TGTGCCAGCAGTGGCCGGGACAGCCTTATCAACCCCTATGGCTACACCTTC.

This clone was recorded a few times. The V call is TRBV4-3, the J call TRBJ1-2, with D unclear. The CDR3 has 15 residues. Looked up from germline, CDR1 is LGHNA and CDR2 is YSLEER. The ends were cut back, 0 bases at V and 1 base at J, with 9 bases in the middle. In nucleotides, the CDR3 is TGCGCCAGCAGCCAAGAAAGCAAAAGTAACTATGGCTACACCTTC. It specifies CASSQESKSNYGYTF.

The chain recombines TRBV7-2 with TRBJ2-5, with 13 positions matching TRBD2. Per germline, CDR1 SGHTA and CDR2 FQGNSA. This CDR3 is 16 amino acids long. V lost 5 bases, J lost 5 bases, and 8 bases stayed unmatched. The chain's CDR3 is CASSLRLAGGLETQYF. The CDR3 coding sequence is TGTGCCAGCAGCCTTCGACTAGCGGGAGGTCTTGAGACCCAGTACTTC.

J is TRBJ2-2 and V is TRBV19, with TRBD2 matching 13 bases. This CDR3 region has 15 residues. The J segment lost 4 bases and the V segment lost 4 bases, leaving 0 bases of the junction unmatched. CDR1 LNHDA and CDR2 SQIVND come from the germline V gene (reference sequence). The CDR3, as DNA: TGTGCCAGTAGTAGACTAGCGGGAGGCACCGGGGAGCTGTTTTTT. It translates to CASSRLAGGTGELFF.